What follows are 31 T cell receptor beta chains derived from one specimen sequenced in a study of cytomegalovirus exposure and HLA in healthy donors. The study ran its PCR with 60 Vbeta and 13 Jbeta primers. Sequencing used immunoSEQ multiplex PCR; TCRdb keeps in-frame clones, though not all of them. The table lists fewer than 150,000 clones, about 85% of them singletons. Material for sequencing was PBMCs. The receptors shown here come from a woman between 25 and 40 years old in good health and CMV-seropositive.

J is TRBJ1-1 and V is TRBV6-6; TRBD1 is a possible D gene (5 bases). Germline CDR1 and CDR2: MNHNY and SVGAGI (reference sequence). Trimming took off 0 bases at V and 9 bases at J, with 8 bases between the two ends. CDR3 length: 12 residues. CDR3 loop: CASSYSPGQAFF. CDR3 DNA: TGTGCCAGCAGTTACTCTCCAGGGCAAGCTTTCTTT.

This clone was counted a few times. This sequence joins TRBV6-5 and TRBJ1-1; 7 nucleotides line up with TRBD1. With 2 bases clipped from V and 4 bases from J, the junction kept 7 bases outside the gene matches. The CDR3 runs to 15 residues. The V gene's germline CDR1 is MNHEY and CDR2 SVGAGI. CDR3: CASSYPTHRGTEAFF. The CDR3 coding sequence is TGTGCCAGCAGTTACCCCACCCACAGGGGCACTGAAGCTTTCTTT.

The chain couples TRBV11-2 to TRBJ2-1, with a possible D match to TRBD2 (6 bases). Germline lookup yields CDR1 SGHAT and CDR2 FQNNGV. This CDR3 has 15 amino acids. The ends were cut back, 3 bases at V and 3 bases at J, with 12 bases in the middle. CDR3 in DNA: TGTGCCAGCAGCTTCGGGGCAGCGGGCTACAATGAGCAGTTCTTC. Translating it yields CASSFGAAGYNEQFF.

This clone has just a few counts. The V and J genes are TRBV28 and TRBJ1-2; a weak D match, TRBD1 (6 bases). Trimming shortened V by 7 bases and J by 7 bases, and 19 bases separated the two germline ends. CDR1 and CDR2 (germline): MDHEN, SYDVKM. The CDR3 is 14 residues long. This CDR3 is CASIHQTGLGGYTF. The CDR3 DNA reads TGTGCCAGCATCCATCAAACAGGGTTGGGTGGCTACACCTTC.

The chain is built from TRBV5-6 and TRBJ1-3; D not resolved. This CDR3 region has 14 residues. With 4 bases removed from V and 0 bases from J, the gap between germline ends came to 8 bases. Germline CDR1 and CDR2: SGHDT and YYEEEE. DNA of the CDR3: TGTGCCAGCAGCCCGGGTTCCTCTGGAAACACCATATATTTT. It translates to CASSPGSSGNTIYF.

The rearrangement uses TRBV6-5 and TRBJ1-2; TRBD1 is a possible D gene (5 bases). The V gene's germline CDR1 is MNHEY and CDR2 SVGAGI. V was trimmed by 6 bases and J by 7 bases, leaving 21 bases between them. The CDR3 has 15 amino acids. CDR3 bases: TGTGCCAGCAGAACCCTCTCCGGGGGATCCGGTGGCTACACCTTC. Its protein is CASRTLSGGSGGYTF.

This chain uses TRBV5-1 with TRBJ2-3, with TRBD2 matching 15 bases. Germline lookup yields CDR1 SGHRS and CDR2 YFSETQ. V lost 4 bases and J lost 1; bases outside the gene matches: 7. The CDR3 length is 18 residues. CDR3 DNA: TGCGCCAGCAGCCTAGGGACTAGCGGGGGGCCGGGCACAGATACGCAGTATTTT. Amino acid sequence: CASSLGTSGGPGTDTQYF.

CDR3 sequence reads: CASSWGVGQPQHF. In DNA form, the CDR3 reads TGTGCCAGCAGCTGGGGGGTAGGTCAGCCCCAGCATTTT. The J gene is TRBJ1-5, the V gene TRBV6-5; D might be TRBD1 (5 bases). V gave up 6 bases and J gave up 6 bases, with 12 bases separating them. This CDR3 is built from 13 residues. Germline values: CDR1 MNHEY, CDR2 SVGAGI.

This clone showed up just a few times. CDR3 protein: CASSWGGGVPGTSGLYEQYF. The CDR3 nucleotides read TGTGCCAGCAGTTGGGGGGGAGGGGTACCCGGGACTAGCGGTCTCTACGAGCAGTACTTC. The chain is built from TRBV27 and TRBJ2-7; 11 nucleotides agree with TRBD2. V shed 4 bases, J shed 3 bases, and the junction held 20 bases outside the gene matches. Per the germline V gene, CDR1 is MNHEY and CDR2 is SMNVEV (reference sequence). The CDR3 length is 20 residues.

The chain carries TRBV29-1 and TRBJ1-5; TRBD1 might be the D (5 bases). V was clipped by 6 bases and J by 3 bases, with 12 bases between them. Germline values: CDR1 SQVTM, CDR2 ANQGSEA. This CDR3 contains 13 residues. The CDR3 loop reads CSVIDSHNQPQHF. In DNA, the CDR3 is TGCAGCGTAATCGACAGTCACAATCAGCCCCAGCATTTT.

CDR3: CASSLVKAGWGSYEQYF. CDR3 in DNA: TGTGCCAGCAGTTTAGTAAAGGCAGGGTGGGGATCCTACGAGCAGTACTTC. The V and J genes are TRBV28 and TRBJ2-7; weak D call: TRBD1 (5 bases). With 2 bases removed from V and 1 base from J, the gap between germline ends came to 18 bases. CDR3 length: 17 residues. The germline gives CDR1 MDHEN, CDR2 SYDVKM.

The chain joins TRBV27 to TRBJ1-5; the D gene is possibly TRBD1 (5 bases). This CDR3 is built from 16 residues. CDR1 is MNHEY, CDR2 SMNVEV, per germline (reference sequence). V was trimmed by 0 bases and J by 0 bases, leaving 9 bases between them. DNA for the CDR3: TGTGCCAGCAGTTTATCCCCCGGACATAGCAATCAGCCCCAGCATTTT. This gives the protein CASSLSPGHSNQPQHF.

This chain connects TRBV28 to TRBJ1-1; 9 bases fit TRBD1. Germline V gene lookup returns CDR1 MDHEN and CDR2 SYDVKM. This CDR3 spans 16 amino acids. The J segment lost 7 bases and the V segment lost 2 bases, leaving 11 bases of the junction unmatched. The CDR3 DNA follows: TGTGCCAGCAGTTTAGAGGGACAGGGAAGGCGGAGTGAAGCTTTCTTT. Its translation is CASSLEGQGRRSEAFF.

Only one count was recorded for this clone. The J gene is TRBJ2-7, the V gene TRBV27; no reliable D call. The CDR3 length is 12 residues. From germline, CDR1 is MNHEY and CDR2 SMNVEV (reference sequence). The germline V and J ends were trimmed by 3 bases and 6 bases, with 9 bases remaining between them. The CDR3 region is CASSFGSGEQYF. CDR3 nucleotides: TGTGCCAGCAGTTTCGGCTCGGGCGAGCAGTACTTC.

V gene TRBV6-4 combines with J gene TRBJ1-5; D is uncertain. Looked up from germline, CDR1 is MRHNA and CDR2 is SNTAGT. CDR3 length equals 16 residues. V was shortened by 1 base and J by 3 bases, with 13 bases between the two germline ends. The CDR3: CASSDWRGVNNQPQHF. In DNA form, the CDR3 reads TGTGCCAGCAGTGACTGGCGGGGAGTTAACAATCAGCCCCAGCATTTT.

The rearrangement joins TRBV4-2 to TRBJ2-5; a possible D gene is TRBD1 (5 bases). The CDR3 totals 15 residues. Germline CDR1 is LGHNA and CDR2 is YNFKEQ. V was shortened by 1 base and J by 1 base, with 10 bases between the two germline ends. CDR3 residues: CASSQGGHPQETQYF. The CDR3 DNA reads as TGTGCCAGCAGCCAAGGGGGCCACCCCCAAGAGACCCAGTACTTC.

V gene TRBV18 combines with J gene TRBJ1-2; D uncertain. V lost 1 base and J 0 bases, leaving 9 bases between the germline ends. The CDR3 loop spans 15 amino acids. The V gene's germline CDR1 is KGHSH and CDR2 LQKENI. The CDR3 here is CASSPQGRANYGYTF. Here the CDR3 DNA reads TGTGCCAGCTCACCACAAGGGCGGGCTAACTATGGCTACACCTTC.

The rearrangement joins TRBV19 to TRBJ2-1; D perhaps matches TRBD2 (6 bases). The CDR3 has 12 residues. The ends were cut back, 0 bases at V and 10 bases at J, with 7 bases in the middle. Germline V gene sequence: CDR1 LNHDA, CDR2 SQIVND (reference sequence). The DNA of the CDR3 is TGTGCCAGTAGTATAGAGGGAGGAGAGCAGTTCTTC. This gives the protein CASSIEGGEQFF.

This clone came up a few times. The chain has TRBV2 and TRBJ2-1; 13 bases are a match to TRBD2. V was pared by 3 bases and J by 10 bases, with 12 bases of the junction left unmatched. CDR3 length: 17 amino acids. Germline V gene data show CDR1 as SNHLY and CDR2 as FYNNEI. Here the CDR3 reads CASSDGEGLAGLREQFF. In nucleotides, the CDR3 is TGTGCCAGCAGTGATGGTGAGGGACTAGCGGGATTGCGGGAGCAGTTCTTC.

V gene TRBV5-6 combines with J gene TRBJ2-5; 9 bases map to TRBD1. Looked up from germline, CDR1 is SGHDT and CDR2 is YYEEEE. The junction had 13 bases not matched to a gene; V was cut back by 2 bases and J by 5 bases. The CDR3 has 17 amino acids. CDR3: CASSFSPGQGDRETQYF. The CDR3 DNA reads TGTGCCAGCAGCTTTTCACCGGGACAGGGCGACAGGGAGACCCAGTACTTC.

The CDR3 DNA reads TGCGCCAGCAGCGGGGACAGCGGGGAGACCCAGTACTTC. This gives the protein CASSGDSGETQYF. The chain recombines TRBV5-1 with TRBJ2-5; maybe TRBD1 (7 bases). Trimming stripped 4 bases from V and 5 bases from J, with 12 bases between. Germline lookup yields CDR1 SGHRS and CDR2 YFSETQ. There are 13 residues in the CDR3.

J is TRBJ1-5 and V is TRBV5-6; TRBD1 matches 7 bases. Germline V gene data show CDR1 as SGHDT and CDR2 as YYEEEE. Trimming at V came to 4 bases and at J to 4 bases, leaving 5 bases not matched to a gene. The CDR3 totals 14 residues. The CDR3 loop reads CASSLGTVNQPQHF. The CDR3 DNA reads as TGTGCCAGCAGCCTCGGGACAGTTAATCAGCCCCAGCATTTT.

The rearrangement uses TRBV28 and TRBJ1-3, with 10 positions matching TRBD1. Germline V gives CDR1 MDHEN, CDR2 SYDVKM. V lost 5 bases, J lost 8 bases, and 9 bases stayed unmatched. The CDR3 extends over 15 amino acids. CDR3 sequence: CASSPRDRGGYTIYF. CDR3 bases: TGTGCCAGCAGTCCCCGGGACAGGGGAGGGTACACCATATATTTT.

The CDR3 is CASSSRTGSYGYTF. DNA for the CDR3: TGCGCCAGCAGCTCTCGGACAGGTAGCTATGGCTACACCTTC. The chain employs TRBV5-1 and TRBJ1-2; TRBD1 matches 7 bases. The germline CDR1 and CDR2 sequences are SGHRS and YFSETQ. The CDR3 extends over 14 amino acids. The ends lost 3 bases at V and 4 bases at J; junction bases unmatched: 6.

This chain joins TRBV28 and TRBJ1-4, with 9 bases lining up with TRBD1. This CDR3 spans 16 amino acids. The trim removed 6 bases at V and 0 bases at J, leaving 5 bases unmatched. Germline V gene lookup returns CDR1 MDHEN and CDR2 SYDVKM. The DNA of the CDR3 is TGTGCCAGCAGGGAGACAGGGGGTGCAACTAATGAAAAACTGTTTTTT. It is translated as CASRETGGATNEKLFF.

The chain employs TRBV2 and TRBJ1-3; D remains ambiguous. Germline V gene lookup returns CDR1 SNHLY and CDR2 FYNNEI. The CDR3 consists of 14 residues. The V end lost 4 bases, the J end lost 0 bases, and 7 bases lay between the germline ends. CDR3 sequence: CASSVSYSGNTIYF. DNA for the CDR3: TGTGCCAGCAGTGTCTCCTACTCTGGAAACACCATATATTTT.

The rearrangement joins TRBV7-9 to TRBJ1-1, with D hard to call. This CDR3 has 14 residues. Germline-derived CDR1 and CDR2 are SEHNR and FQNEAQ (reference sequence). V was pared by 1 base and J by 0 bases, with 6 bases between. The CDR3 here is CASSLELMNTEAFF. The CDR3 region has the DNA TGTGCCAGCAGCTTAGAACTCATGAACACTGAAGCTTTCTTT.

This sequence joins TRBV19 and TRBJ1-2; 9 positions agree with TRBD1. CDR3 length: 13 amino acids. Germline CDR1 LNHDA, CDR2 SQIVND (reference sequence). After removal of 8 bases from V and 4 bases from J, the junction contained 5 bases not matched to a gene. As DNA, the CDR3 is TGTGCCAGTGACACAGGGGGCGCCTATGGCTACACCTTC. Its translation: CASDTGGAYGYTF. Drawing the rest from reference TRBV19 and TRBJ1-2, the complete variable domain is DGGITQSPKYLFRKEGQNVTLSCEQNLNHDAMYWYRQDPGQGLRLIYYSQIVNDFQKGDIAEGYSVSREKKESFPLTVTSAQKNPTAFYLCASDTGGAYGYTFGSGTRLTVV.

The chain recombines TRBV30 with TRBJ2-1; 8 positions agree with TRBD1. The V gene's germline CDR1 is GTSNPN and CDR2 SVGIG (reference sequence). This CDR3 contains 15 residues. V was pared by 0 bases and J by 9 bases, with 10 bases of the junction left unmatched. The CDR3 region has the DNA TGTGCCTGGAGTGTAACCCGGGACAGGAACCTTGAGCAGTTCTTC. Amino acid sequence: CAWSVTRDRNLEQFF.

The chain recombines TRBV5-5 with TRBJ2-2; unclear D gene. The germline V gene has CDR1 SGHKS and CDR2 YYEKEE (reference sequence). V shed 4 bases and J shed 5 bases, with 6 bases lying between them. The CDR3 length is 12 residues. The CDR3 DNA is TGTGCCAGCAGCACGACTACCGGGGAGCTGTTTTTT. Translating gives CASSTTTGELFF.

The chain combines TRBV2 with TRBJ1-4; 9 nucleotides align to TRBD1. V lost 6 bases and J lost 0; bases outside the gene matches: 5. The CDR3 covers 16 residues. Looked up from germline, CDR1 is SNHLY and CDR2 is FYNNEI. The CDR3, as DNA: TGTGCCAGCAGGGGGGACAGGGATTCAACTAATGAAAAACTGTTTTTT. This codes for CASRGDRDSTNEKLFF. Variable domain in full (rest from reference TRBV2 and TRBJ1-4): EPEVTQTPSHQVTQMGQEVILRCVPISNHLYFYWYRQILGQKVEFLVSFYNNEISEKSEIFDDQFSVERPDGSNFTLKIRSTKLEDSAMYFCASRGDRDSTNEKLFFGSGTQLSVL.